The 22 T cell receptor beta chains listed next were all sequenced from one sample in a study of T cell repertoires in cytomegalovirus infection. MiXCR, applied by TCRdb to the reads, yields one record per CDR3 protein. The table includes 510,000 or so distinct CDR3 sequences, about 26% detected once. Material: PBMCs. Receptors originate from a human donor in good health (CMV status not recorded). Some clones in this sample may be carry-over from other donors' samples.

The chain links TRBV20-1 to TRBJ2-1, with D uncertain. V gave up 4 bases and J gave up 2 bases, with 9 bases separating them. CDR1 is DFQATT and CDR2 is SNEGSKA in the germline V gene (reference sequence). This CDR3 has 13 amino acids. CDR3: CSATRGAYNEQFF. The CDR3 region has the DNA TGCAGTGCTACCCGTGGGGCCTACAATGAGCAGTTCTTC.

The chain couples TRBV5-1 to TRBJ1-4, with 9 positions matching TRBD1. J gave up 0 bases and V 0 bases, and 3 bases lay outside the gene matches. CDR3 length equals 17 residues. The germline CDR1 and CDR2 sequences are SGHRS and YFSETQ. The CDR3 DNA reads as TGCGCCAGCAGCTTGGACGGGACAGGGTCAACTAATGAAAAACTGTTTTTT. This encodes CASSLDGTGSTNEKLFF.

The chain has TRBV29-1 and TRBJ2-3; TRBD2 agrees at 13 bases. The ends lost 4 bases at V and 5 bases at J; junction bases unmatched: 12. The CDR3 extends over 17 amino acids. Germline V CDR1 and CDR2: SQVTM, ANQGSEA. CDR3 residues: CSVGEITSGRAGDTQYF. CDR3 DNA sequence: TGCAGCGTTGGGGAGATTACTAGCGGGAGGGCCGGAGATACGCAGTATTTT.

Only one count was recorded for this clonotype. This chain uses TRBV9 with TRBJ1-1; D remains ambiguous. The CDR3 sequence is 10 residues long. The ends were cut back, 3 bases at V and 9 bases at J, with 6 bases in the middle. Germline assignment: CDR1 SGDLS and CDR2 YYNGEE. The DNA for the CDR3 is TGTGCCAGCAGCGGAGACAAAGCTTTCTTT. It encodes CASSGDKAFF.

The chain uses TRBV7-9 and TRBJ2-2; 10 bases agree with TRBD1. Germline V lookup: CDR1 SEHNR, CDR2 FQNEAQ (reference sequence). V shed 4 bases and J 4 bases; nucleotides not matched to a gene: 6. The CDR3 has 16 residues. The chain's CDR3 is CASSSSDRGFTGELFF. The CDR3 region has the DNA TGTGCCAGCAGCTCGTCGGACAGGGGGTTCACCGGGGAGCTGTTTTTT.

The CDR3 loop is CASSVTGGPGNTIYF. The CDR3 nucleotides are TGTGCCAGTAGTGTTACAGGGGGCCCTGGAAACACCATATATTTT. The genes are TRBV19 and TRBJ1-3; the match to TRBD1 covers 9 bases. Germline lookup yields CDR1 LNHDA and CDR2 SQIVND (reference sequence). The CDR3 loop spans 15 amino acids. V dropped 5 bases and J dropped 2; count of bases not matched to a gene: 4.

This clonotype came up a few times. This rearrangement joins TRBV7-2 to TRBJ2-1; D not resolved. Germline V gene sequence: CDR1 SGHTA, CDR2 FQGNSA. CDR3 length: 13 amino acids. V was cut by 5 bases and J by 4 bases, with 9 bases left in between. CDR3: CASSLPVYNEQFF. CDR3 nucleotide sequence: TGTGCCAGCAGCCTCCCAGTGTACAATGAGCAGTTCTTC.

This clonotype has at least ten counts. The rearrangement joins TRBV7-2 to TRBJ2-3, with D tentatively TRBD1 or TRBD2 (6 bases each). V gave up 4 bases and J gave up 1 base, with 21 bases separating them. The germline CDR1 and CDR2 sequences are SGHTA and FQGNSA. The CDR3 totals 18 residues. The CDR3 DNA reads TGTGCCAGCAGCTGGCGGTTAGGTAGGGGGGACCGCACAGATACGCAGTATTTT. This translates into CASSWRLGRGDRTDTQYF. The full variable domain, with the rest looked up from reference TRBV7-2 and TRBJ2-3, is GAGVSQSPSNKVTEKGKDVELRCDPISGHTALYWYRQSLGQGLEFLIYFQGNSAPDKSGLPSDRFSAERTGGSVSTLTIQRTQQEDSAVYLCASSWRLGRGDRTDTQYFGPGTRLTVL.

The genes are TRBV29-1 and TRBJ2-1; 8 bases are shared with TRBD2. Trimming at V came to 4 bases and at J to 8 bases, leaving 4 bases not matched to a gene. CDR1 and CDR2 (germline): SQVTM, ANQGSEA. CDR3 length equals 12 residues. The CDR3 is CSVASGWDEQFF. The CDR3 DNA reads TGCAGCGTTGCTAGCGGGTGGGATGAGCAGTTCTTC.

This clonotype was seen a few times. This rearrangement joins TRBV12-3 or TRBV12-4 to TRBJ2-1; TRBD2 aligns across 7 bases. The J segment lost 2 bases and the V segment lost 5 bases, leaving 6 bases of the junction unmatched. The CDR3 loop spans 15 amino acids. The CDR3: CASSAGLTTYNEQFF. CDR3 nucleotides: TGTGCCAGCAGTGCGGGACTAACCACCTACAATGAGCAGTTCTTC.

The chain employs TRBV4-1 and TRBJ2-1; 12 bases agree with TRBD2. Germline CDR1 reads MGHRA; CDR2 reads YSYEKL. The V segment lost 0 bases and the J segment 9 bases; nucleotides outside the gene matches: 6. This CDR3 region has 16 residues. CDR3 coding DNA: TGCGCCAGCAGCCAAGATGCTAGCGGGAGGGAAGGTGAGCAGTTCTTC. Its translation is CASSQDASGREGEQFF.

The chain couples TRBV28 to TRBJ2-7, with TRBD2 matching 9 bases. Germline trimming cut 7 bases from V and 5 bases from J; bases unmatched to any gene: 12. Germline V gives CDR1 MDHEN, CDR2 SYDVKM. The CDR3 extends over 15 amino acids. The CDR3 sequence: CASTPGGSGSNEQYF. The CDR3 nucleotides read TGTGCCAGCACTCCGGGAGGTAGCGGGAGTAACGAGCAGTACTTC.

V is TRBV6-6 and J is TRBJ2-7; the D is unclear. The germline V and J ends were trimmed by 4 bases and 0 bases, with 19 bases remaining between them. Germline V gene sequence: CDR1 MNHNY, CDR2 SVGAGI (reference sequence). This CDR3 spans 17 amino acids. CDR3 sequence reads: CASSCSSSGRSSYEQYV. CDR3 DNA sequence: TGTGCCAGCAGTTGCTCGAGTTCTGGCAGGAGCTCCTACGAGCAGTACGTC.

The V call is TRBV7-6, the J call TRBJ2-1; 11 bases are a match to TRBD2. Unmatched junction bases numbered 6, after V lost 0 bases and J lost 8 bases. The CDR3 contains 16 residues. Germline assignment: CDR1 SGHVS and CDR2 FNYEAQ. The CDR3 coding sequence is TGTGCCAGCAGCTTAGCGGCTAGCGGGAGGATGTATGAGCAGTTCTTC. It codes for CASSLAASGRMYEQFF.

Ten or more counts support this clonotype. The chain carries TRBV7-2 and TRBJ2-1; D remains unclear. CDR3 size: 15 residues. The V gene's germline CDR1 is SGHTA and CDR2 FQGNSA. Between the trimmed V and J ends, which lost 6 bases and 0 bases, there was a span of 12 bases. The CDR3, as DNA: TGTGCCAGCAGTCCTGACTCGCTCTCCTACAATGAGCAGTTCTTC. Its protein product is CASSPDSLSYNEQFF.

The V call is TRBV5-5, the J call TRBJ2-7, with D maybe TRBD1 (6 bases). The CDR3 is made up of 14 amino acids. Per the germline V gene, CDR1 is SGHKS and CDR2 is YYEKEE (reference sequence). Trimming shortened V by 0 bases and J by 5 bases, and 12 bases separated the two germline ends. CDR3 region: CASSLGQGFDEQYF. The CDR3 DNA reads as TGTGCCAGCAGCTTGGGCCAGGGGTTCGACGAGCAGTACTTC. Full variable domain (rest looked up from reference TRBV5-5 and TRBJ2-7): DAGVTQSPTHLIKTRGQQVTLRCSPISGHKSVSWYQQVLGQGPQFIFQYYEKEERGRGNFPDRFSARQFPNYSSELNVNALLLGDSALYLCASSLGQGFDEQYFGPGTRLTVT.

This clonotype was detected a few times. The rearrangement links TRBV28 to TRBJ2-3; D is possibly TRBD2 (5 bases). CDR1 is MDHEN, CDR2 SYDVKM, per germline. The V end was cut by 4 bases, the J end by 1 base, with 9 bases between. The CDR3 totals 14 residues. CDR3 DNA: TGTGCCAGCAGTTCACGGGATGGCACAGATACGCAGTATTTT. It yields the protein CASSSRDGTDTQYF.

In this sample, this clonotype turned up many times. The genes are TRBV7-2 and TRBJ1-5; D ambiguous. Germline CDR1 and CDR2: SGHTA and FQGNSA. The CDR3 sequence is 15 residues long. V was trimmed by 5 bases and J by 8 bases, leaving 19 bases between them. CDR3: CASSLGSGNREPQHF. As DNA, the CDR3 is TGTGCCAGCAGCCTTGGCAGTGGGAACCGAGAGCCCCAGCATTTT.

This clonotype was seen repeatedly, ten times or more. In DNA, the CDR3 is TGTGCCAGCAGCTTAAGTCGGGGCTCAGATACGCAGTATTTT. It encodes CASSLSRGSDTQYF. The rearrangement links TRBV7-3 to TRBJ2-3; D is tentatively TRBD1 or TRBD2 (5 bases each). Trimming stripped 1 base from V and 4 bases from J, with 9 bases between. Germline loops: CDR1 SGHTA, CDR2 FQGTGA. CDR3 length equals 14 residues.

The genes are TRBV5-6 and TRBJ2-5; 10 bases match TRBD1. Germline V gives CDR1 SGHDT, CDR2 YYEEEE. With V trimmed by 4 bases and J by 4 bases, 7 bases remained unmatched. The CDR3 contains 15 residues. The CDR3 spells CASSLRTGGSETQYF. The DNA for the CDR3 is TGTGCCAGCAGCCTTCGGACAGGGGGATCAGAGACCCAGTACTTC. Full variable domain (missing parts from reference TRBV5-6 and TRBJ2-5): DAGVTQSPTHLIKTRGQQVTLRCSPKSGHDTVSWYQQALGQGPQFIFQYYEEEERQRGNFPDRFSGHQFPNYSSELNVNALLLGDSALYLCASSLRTGGSETQYFGPGTRLLVL.

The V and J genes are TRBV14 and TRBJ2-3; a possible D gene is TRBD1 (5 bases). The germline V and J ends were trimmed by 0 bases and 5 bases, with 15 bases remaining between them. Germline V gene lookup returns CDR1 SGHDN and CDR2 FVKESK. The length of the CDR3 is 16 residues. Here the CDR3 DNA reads TGTGCCAGCAGCCAAGATATTCTAGGAAGGGGAGATACGCAGTATTTT. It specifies CASSQDILGRGDTQYF.

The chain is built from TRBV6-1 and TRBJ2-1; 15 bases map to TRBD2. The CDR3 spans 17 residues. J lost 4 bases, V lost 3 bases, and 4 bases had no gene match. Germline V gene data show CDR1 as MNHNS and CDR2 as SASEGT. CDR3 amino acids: CASSEGLAGGGYNEQFF. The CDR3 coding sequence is TGTGCCAGCAGTGAGGGACTAGCGGGAGGAGGGTACAATGAGCAGTTCTTC.